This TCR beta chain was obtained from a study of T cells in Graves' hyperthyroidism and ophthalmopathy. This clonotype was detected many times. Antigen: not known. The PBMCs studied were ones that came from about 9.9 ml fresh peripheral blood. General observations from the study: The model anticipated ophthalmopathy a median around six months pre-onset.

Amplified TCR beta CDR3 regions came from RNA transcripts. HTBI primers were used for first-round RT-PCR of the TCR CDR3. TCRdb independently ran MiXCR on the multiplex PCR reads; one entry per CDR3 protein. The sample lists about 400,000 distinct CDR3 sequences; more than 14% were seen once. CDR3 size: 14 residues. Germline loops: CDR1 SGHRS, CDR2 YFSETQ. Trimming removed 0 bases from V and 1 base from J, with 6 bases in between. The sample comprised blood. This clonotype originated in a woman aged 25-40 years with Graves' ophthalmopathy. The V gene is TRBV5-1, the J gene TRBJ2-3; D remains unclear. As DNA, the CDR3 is TGCGCCAGCAGCTTGGCCCGCGGCACAGATACGCAGTATTTT. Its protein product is CASSLARGTDTQYF.